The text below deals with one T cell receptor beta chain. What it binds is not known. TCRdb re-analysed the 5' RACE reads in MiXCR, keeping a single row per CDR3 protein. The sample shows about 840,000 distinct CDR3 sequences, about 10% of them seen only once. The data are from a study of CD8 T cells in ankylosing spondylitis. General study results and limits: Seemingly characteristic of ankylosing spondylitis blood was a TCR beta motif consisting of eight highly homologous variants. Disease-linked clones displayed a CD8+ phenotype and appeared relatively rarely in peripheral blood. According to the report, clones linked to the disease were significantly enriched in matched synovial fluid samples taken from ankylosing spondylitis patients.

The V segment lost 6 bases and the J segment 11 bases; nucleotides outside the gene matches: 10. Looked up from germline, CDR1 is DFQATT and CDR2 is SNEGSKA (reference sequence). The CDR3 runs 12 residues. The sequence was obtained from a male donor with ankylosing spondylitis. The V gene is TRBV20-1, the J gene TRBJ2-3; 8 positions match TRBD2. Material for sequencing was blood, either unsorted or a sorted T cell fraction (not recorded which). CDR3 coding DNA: TGCAGTGCGGGTGGACTAGCAAGACAGCAGTATTTT. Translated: CSAGGLARQQYF.